What follows is one TCR beta chain and its context. Its cognate antigen is unknown. The entry originates in a study of graft-versus-host responses after intestinal transplantation. Study background: Grafts were multivisceral, liver-intestinal, or isolated intestinal. Once they had received anti-thymocyte globulin induction, all recipients took tacrolimus and steroids for two to three years. Whole-study results and caveats: Those patients showing graft-donor T cell macrochimerism displayed high graft-versus-host to host-versus-graft clonal ratios in allografts. Maximum circulating GvH clone levels tracked with early post-transplant HvG decreases.

Using immunoSEQ multiplex PCR, the repertoire was profiled, and TCRdb retains in-frame clones only, with some absent. Found here are about 60,000 clones, about 89% of them singletons; the top ten hold around 1.8%. Processing released intraepithelial and lamina propria lymphocytes from the graft tissue. The CDR3 has 13 amino acids. V lost 0 bases, J lost 8 bases, and 11 bases lay in between. The V gene's germline CDR1 is SGHRS and CDR2 YFSETQ. The genes are TRBV5-1 and TRBJ1-1; D is unclear. Sequenced here: ileum tissue, sampled more than 350 days after transplant. The sequence was collected from a human patient who received an intestinal transplant, so some T cells may come from the graft donor. CDR3 protein: CASSLAVGLEAFF. CDR3 nucleotides: TGCGCCAGCAGCTTGGCCGTCGGCCTAGAAGCTTTCTTT.